Listed below are T cell receptor beta chains from one sample, sequenced in a study of cytotoxic CD8 clonotypes in ibrutinib-treated CLL. Clones were sequenced by immunoSEQ multiplex PCR, and TCRdb holds only the in-frame ones, with some missing. The data contain roughly 250,000 clones, less than 75% of them seen just once; the ten biggest clones take up 15% to 19%. The sequenced sample was PBMCs, obtained after 24 months of ibrutinib treatment. The receptor source for this set is a human donor with chronic lymphocytic leukemia. Each CDR3 is given with its conserved first and last residue. The D gene is left open where the match is weak. Rows give clone size only sometimes, using once, few, many, or a class for an expanded clone.

>-|-|TRBJ1-3|TRBV28
CASSPQTGASWRNTIYF
TGTGCCAGCAGCCCACAAACTGGGGCTTCATGGCGGAACACCATATATTTT
>TRBD2|-|TRBJ2-3|TRBV19
CASGGFTDTQYF
TGTGCCAGCGGGGGGTTCACAGATACGCAGTATTTT
>TRBD2|-|TRBJ2-7|TRBV7-2
CASSSFAGAFYEQYF
TGTGCCAGCAGCTCCTTCGCGGGAGCCTTCTACGAGCAGTACTTC
>-|few|TRBJ2-3|TRBV18
CASSPARADTQYF
TGTGCCAGCTCCCCAGCCCGGGCAGATACGCAGTATTTT
>TRBD1|few|TRBJ1-5|TRBV28
CASSSTGGDSNQPQHF
TGTGCCAGCAGTTCTACAGGGGGGGATAGCAATCAGCCCCAGCATTTT
>-|-|TRBJ2-3|TRBV4-2
CASSPRPRGADTQYF
TGTGCCAGCAGCCCAAGGCCTCGGGGGGCGGATACGCAGTATTTT
>-|-|TRBJ2-1|TRBV7-2
CASSPYNRAYNEQFF
TGTGCCAGCAGCCCGTATAATCGCGCCTACAATGAGCAGTTCTTC
>TRBD2|-|TRBJ2-5|TRBV9
CASSVGGGTVTQYF
TGTGCCAGCAGCGTAGGCGGGGGGACGGTTACCCAGTACTTC
>-|few|TRBJ1-4|TRBV28
CASSSLGEKLFF
TGTGCCAGCAGCTCCCTGGGGGAAAAACTGTTTTTT
>TRBD2|once|TRBJ2-1|TRBV4-2
CASTLSGSEQFF
TGTGCCAGCACCCTGAGCGGGAGTGAGCAGTTCTTC
>-|-|TRBJ2-1|TRBV9
CASSVGQPNNEQFF
TGTGCCAGCAGCGTAGGACAGCCAAACAATGAGCAGTTCTTC
>-|once|TRBJ1-2|TRBV6-5
CASTVRGGKSYTF
TGTGCCAGCACCGTAAGGGGAGGGAAGAGCTACACCTTC
>TRBD2|-|TRBJ2-5|TRBV18
CASSPPIGTSGQETQYF
TGTGCCAGCTCACCACCCATCGGGACTAGCGGCCAAGAGACCCAGTACTTC
>-|-|TRBJ1-1|TRBV9
CASSVVPGENTEAFF
TGTGCCAGCAGCGTAGTTCCAGGGGAGAACACTGAAGCTTTCTTT
>-|few|TRBJ2-7|TRBV30
CAWSTESYEQYF
TGTGCCTGGAGTACGGAGTCCTACGAGCAGTACTTC
>-|-|TRBJ2-3|TRBV9
CASSVGAGTDTQYF
TGTGCCAGCAGCGTGGGAGCGGGCACAGATACGCAGTATTTT
>-|few|TRBJ2-7|TRBV2
CASSEWVNYEQYF
TGTGCCAGCAGTGAATGGGTAAACTACGAGCAGTACTTC
>-|few|TRBJ2-1|TRBV6-1
CASRGGNEQFF
TGTGCCAGCAGGGGTGGCAATGAGCAGTTCTTC
>-|-|TRBJ2-6|TRBV5-6
CASSRTGTPVLGANVLTF
TGTGCCAGCAGCCGGACCGGGACACCAGTCTTGGGGGCCAACGTCCTGACTTTC
>TRBD2|-|TRBJ2-2|TRBV27
CATQKTSGSTGELFF
TGTGCCACCCAGAAAACTAGCGGGAGTACCGGGGAGCTGTTTTTT
>TRBD2|few|TRBJ2-7|TRBV19
CASSSGGVPYEQYF
TGTGCCAGTAGCTCGGGGGGGGTACCCTACGAGCAGTACTTC
>-|few|TRBJ1-2|TRBV9
CASSVPGDDHTF
TGTGCCAGCAGCGTCCCAGGGGATGATCACACCTTC